This T cell receptor (beta chain) was captured in a study of vaccination effects on CD4 cells after COVID-19. Findings of the study overall: Early post-infection timepoints were missing from the study, which also had few convalescent patients.

Of note for this clone: What it recognizes is unknown.

The repertoire was sequenced with immunoSEQ multiplex PCR; TCRdb's copy has only in-frame clones and lacks some. The sample consists of around 60,000 clones, roughly 76% of them appearing once. Ahead of sequencing, the ViraFEST assay grew antigen-specific CD4+ T cells using viral peptide pools. After roughly eleven days in culture, the CD4+ T cells were isolated. No vaccinee had earlier SARS-CoV-2 infection, and nucleocapsid antibodies were negative. CDR1 SEHNR and CDR2 FQNEAQ come from the germline V gene (reference sequence). The CDR3 is 15 amino acids. V was clipped by 1 base and J by 1 base, with 10 bases between them.

The sequences come from CD4+ T cells from PBMCs cultured with HCoV-NL63 spike peptides, collected before COVID-19 vaccination. V usage is TRBV7-9 and J usage is TRBJ2-5, with D possibly being TRBD1 (5 bases). The clonotype comes from a human donor who received a COVID-19 vaccine. DNA of the CDR3: TGTGCCAGCAGCTTAGACAGGAAACCCCAAGAGACCCAGTACTTC. Translation gives CASSLDRKPQETQYF.